The 27 T cell receptor beta chains listed next were all sequenced from one sample in a study of blood T cell repertoires in COVID-19. Measured with immunoSEQ multiplex PCR; TCRdb has only the in-frame clones, and not every one. The sample consists of roughly 120,000 clones, around 87% of them appearing once. Material: peripheral blood. Every receptor here comes from a woman in her 70s with acute or convalescent COVID-19.

V and J are TRBV5-4 and TRBJ2-2; no clear D gene. The CDR3 loop spans 14 amino acids. V shed 2 bases and J shed 5 bases, with 10 bases lying between them. Germline CDR1 SGHNT, CDR2 YYREEE (reference sequence). CDR3 DNA: TGTGCCAGCAGCTTCCCTACAGAGACCGGGGAGCTGTTTTTT. This translates into CASSFPTETGELFF.

The V and J genes are TRBV7-2 and TRBJ2-5, with 8 positions matching TRBD2. Germline lookup yields CDR1 SGHTA and CDR2 FQGNSA. The junction had 7 bases not matched to a gene; V was cut back by 6 bases and J by 4 bases. The CDR3 spans 14 residues. The CDR3 protein is CASSIGGASETQYF. The DNA of the CDR3 is TGTGCCAGCAGTATCGGGGGGGCCTCAGAGACCCAGTACTTC.

V is TRBV6-5 and J is TRBJ1-6; D possibly corresponds to TRBD1 (6 bases). The CDR3 runs 14 residues. V was pared by 1 base and J by 9 bases, with 10 bases between. In germline, CDR1 is MNHEY, CDR2 SVGAGI. The CDR3 is CASSYYPRGSPLHF. Written as DNA, the CDR3 is TGTGCCAGCAGTTACTATCCCAGGGGTTCACCCCTCCACTTT.

The chain employs TRBV12-3 or TRBV12-4 and TRBJ2-5, with 7 bases aligning to TRBD1. This CDR3 region has 13 residues. J gave up 7 bases and V 5 bases, and 7 bases lay outside the gene matches. CDR3 nucleotides: TGTGCCAGCAGTACCGGGACAGTGTGGACCCAGTACTTC. Translated, it gives CASSTGTVWTQYF.

The chain recombines TRBV2 with TRBJ2-3; D possibly corresponds to TRBD2 (5 bases). Germline V gene sequence: CDR1 SNHLY, CDR2 FYNNEI. V lost 8 bases to trimming and J lost 2 bases, with 11 bases between them. The CDR3 loop spans 13 amino acids. The CDR3 DNA sequence: TGTGCCAGCTACCGGGATCTCACAGATACGCAGTATTTT. It yields the protein CASYRDLTDTQYF.

This clone was counted a few times. J is TRBJ2-7 and V is TRBV19, with D unclear. Per the germline V gene, CDR1 is LNHDA and CDR2 is SQIVND (reference sequence). The ends were cut back, 4 bases at V and 2 bases at J, with 9 bases in the middle. The CDR3 consists of 13 residues. CDR3 nucleotides: TGTGCCAGTAGTAGTTACAGAGCCTACGAGCAGTACTTC. Amino acids: CASSSYRAYEQYF.

This clone showed up just a few times. The chain links TRBV6-5 to TRBJ2-7, with 8 positions matching TRBD2. Trimming cost V 5 bases and J 1 base; bases outside gene matches: 7. Germline CDR1 is MNHEY and CDR2 is SVGAGI. The CDR3 extends over 15 amino acids. The CDR3, as DNA: TGTGCCAGCAGTAGTTCCGCGGGGGGATCCTACGAGCAGTACTTC. It encodes CASSSSAGGSYEQYF.

This chain uses TRBV5-1 with TRBJ2-7; tentatively, D is TRBD2 (5 bases). The germline V gene has CDR1 SGHRS and CDR2 YFSETQ. This CDR3 comprises 15 residues. The germline V and J ends were trimmed by 1 base and 2 bases, with 13 bases remaining between them. This CDR3 is CASSLMWTGTYEQYF. The CDR3 DNA reads TGCGCCAGCAGCTTGATGTGGACCGGGACCTACGAGCAGTACTTC.

The chain has TRBV5-1 and TRBJ1-2; 8 positions match TRBD1. Germline CDR1 SGHRS, CDR2 YFSETQ. This CDR3 region has 14 residues. The J segment lost 0 bases and the V segment lost 4 bases, leaving 2 bases of the junction unmatched. The chain's CDR3 is CASSQGAPNYGYTF. DNA for the CDR3: TGCGCCAGCAGCCAGGGGGCCCCTAACTATGGCTACACCTTC.

V is TRBV5-5 and J is TRBJ2-5; no definite D call. Trimming cost V 1 base and J 9 bases, with 7 bases left between them. This CDR3 is built from 11 residues. CDR1 is SGHKS and CDR2 is YYEKEE in the germline V gene (reference sequence). The CDR3, as DNA: TGTGCCAGCAGCTTGTCGGCGGCCCAGTACTTC. Translation: CASSLSAAQYF.

V and J are TRBV29-1 and TRBJ2-5; D perhaps matches TRBD1 (6 bases). CDR3 size: 13 residues. CDR1 is SQVTM and CDR2 is ANQGSEA in the germline V gene. V shed 3 bases and J shed 2 bases, with 10 bases lying between them. Written as DNA, the CDR3 is TGCAGCGTTGAGTTGGGGACACAAGAGACCCAGTACTTC. As protein: CSVELGTQETQYF.

The genes are TRBV27 and TRBJ2-2, with 9 bases that match TRBD2. V trimming: 4 bases; J trimming: 7 bases; junction bases outside the gene matches: 7. The CDR3 has 15 amino acids. Germline loops: CDR1 MNHEY, CDR2 SMNVEV (reference sequence). CDR3 in amino acids: CASSWGGGAFGELFF. The CDR3 DNA reads TGTGCCAGCAGTTGGGGCGGGGGGGCCTTCGGGGAGCTGTTTTTT.

This clone was picked up one time. The chain uses TRBV10-1 and TRBJ2-1; 9 bases match TRBD2. Germline CDR1 WNHNN, CDR2 SYGVQD (reference sequence). V was pared by 5 bases and J by 6 bases, with 8 bases of the junction left unmatched. The CDR3 has 15 amino acids. CDR3 bases: TGCGCCAGCAGTCCGAGCGGCGGGGGGGCCAATGAGCAGTTCTTC. Encoded protein: CASSPSGGGANEQFF.

The chain carries TRBV6-6 and TRBJ2-5, with D perhaps TRBD1 (5 bases). Germline CDR1 reads MNHNY; CDR2 reads SVGAGI (reference sequence). V was pared by 7 bases and J by 7 bases, with 10 bases between. The CDR3 extends over 11 amino acids. CDR3 nucleotides: TGTGCCAGCAAGGGGTTGGGGACCCAGTACTTC. Protein sequence: CASKGLGTQYF.

This clone was observed a single time. The chain recombines TRBV19 with TRBJ1-2; D unresolved. V gave up 1 base and J gave up 4 bases, with 19 bases separating them. The CDR3 runs to 17 residues. Germline V CDR1 and CDR2: LNHDA, SQIVND (reference sequence). CDR3 nucleotide sequence: TGTGCCAGTAGTATAGTTACGAGGGCCAACTACGGCTATGGCTACACCTTC. It encodes CASSIVTRANYGYGYTF.

This sequence joins TRBV28 and TRBJ1-1, with 8 bases aligning to TRBD1. The germline CDR1 and CDR2 sequences are MDHEN and SYDVKM. The CDR3 loop spans 14 amino acids. V shed 2 bases, J shed 3 bases, and the junction held 2 bases outside the gene matches. The CDR3 reads CASSLQDRDTEAFF. The CDR3 coding sequence is TGTGCCAGCAGTTTACAGGACAGGGACACTGAAGCTTTCTTT.

V gene TRBV19 combines with J gene TRBJ2-2, with TRBD1 matching 9 bases. Germline V CDR1 and CDR2: LNHDA, SQIVND (reference sequence). This CDR3 is 15 amino acids long. V gave up 4 bases and J gave up 2 bases; unmatched junction bases: 2. CDR3 sequence (DNA): TGTGCCAGTAGTAGGGGACAGGGTAACACCGGGGAGCTGTTTTTT. Its protein is CASSRGQGNTGELFF.

This clone was found a few times. The chain recombines TRBV7-9 with TRBJ1-4; 8 bases match TRBD1. Per the germline V gene, CDR1 is SEHNR and CDR2 is FQNEAQ (reference sequence). Trimming cost V 1 base and J 11 bases; bases outside gene matches: 9. CDR3 length equals 15 residues. CDR3 region: CASSLEAGGRGKLFF. The CDR3 coding sequence is TGTGCCAGCAGCTTAGAGGCAGGGGGCAGAGGGAAACTGTTTTTT.

The rearrangement joins TRBV2 to TRBJ2-2; the D gene is possibly TRBD1 (6 bases). The CDR3 extends over 15 amino acids. V dropped 4 bases and J dropped 0 bases, with 9 bases sitting between them. Germline values: CDR1 SNHLY, CDR2 FYNNEI. The CDR3 DNA reads TGTGCCAGCAGTGTTCAGGGGACGAACACCGGGGAGCTGTTTTTT. Protein: CASSVQGTNTGELFF.

V usage is TRBV14 and J usage is TRBJ2-2, with 9 bases aligning to TRBD1. The J segment lost 4 bases and the V segment lost 6 bases, leaving 6 bases of the junction unmatched. This CDR3 contains 15 residues. Germline CDR1 and CDR2: SGHDN and FVKESK. In DNA, the CDR3 is TGTGCCAGCAGAAAGACAGGGGGTCTCACCGGGGAGCTGTTTTTT. It codes for CASRKTGGLTGELFF. The complete variable domain, with remaining parts taken from reference TRBV14 and TRBJ2-2, reads EAGVTQFPSHSVIEKGQTVTLRCDPISGHDNLYWYRRVMGKEIKFLLHFVKESKQDESGMPNNRFLAERTGGTYSTLKVQPAELEDSGVYFCASRKTGGLTGELFFGEGSRLTVL.

The chain carries TRBV27 and TRBJ2-5; 8 bases map to TRBD1. Germline values: CDR1 MNHEY, CDR2 SMNVEV (reference sequence). The CDR3 has 15 amino acids. V lost 2 bases and J lost 5; bases outside the gene matches: 7. This CDR3 is CASSLQGAQFETQYF. CDR3 DNA: TGTGCCAGCAGTTTACAGGGGGCGCAGTTCGAGACCCAGTACTTC.

The J gene is TRBJ1-1, the V gene TRBV5-1, with a possible D match to TRBD1 (6 bases). CDR1 is SGHRS, CDR2 YFSETQ, per germline. V lost 5 bases, J lost 7 bases, and 21 bases lay in between. The CDR3 runs to 15 residues. The CDR3 bases are TGCGCCAGCAGGCGAACCGGAACAGGGTCGGATGAAGCTTTCTTT. Amino acid sequence: CASRRTGTGSDEAFF.

This clone appeared a single time. The chain recombines TRBV6-5 with TRBJ2-7, with a weak D call TRBD1 (6 bases). Germline V gives CDR1 MNHEY, CDR2 SVGAGI. V lost 0 bases and J 2 bases, leaving 11 bases between the germline ends. There are 15 residues in the CDR3. CDR3 region: CASSYSGSGAYEQYF. CDR3 nucleotides: TGTGCCAGCAGTTACTCAGGGTCAGGGGCCTACGAGCAGTACTTC.

CDR3: CASTLRPYYEQYF. The CDR3 DNA follows: TGTGCCAGCACCCTGCGGCCATACTACGAGCAGTACTTC. This sequence joins TRBV12-3 or TRBV12-4 and TRBJ2-7, with D unresolved. The CDR3 is 13 amino acids. The V and J ends lost 7 bases and 3 bases respectively, with 13 bases between them.

The chain carries TRBV28 and TRBJ1-2, with 7 bases lining up with TRBD1. The CDR3 covers 14 residues. CDR1 is MDHEN, CDR2 SYDVKM, per germline. With 7 bases clipped from V and 5 bases from J, the junction kept 10 bases outside the gene matches. This chain's CDR3 is CASIGQAVRYGYTF. The CDR3 nucleotides are TGTGCCAGCATCGGACAGGCGGTCAGATATGGCTACACCTTC.

The chain couples TRBV3-1 (or the pseudogene TRBV3-2) to TRBJ1-1, with no clear D. Deletions cut 2 bases from V and 0 bases from J, with 13 bases between. CDR3 length: 16 residues. Germline CDR1 LGHDT, CDR2 YNNKEL (reference sequence). CDR3 loop: CASSQSDWSLNTEAFF. The CDR3 coding sequence is TGTGCCAGCAGCCAATCGGATTGGAGTTTGAACACTGAAGCTTTCTTT.

V gene TRBV11-3 combines with J gene TRBJ2-3; D not certain. V lost 2 bases and J 0 bases, leaving 9 bases between the germline ends. Germline values: CDR1 SGHNT, CDR2 YENEEA. CDR3 size: 15 residues. The CDR3 sequence: CASSLSSSSTDTQYF. The CDR3 DNA follows: TGTGCCAGCAGCTTAAGTAGCAGCAGCACAGATACGCAGTATTTT.